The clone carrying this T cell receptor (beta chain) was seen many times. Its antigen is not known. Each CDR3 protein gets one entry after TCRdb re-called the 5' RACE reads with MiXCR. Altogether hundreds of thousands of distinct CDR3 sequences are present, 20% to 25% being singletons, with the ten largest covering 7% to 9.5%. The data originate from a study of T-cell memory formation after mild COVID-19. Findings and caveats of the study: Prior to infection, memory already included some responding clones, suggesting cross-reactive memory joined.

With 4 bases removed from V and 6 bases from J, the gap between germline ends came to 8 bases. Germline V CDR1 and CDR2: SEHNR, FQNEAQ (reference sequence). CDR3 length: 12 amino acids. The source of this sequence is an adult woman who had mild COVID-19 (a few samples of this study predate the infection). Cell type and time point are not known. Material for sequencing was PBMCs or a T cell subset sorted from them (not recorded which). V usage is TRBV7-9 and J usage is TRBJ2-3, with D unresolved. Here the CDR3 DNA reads TGTGCCAGCAGCTACGGCGCCGATACGCAGTATTTT. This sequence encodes CASSYGADTQYF.